This TCR beta chain was obtained from a study of blood T cell repertoires in COVID-19. Turning to the study itself: T cells, B-cell-depleted T cells, or PBMCs supplied cDNA or gDNA.

Source study methods: Amplification of reference gene primers provided the estimated nucleated cell counts. The table came from immunoSEQ multiplex PCR; TCRdb's copy has only in-frame clones and leaves some out. V, J and clone size derive from that table, while D and trimming were established from the DNA sequence. The table has approximately 300,000 clones, 80% to 90% seen once. The CDR3 loop spans 16 amino acids. Germline lookup yields CDR1 LGHNA and CDR2 YNFKEQ. Trimming removed 4 bases from V and 4 bases from J; junction bases left unmatched: 8. This rearrangement joins TRBV4-2 to TRBJ2-1; 9 nucleotides agree with TRBD2. The origin of this receptor is a man between 50 and 59 years old with active or convalescent COVID-19. The specimen was peripheral blood. The CDR3 DNA sequence: TGTGCCAGCAGCCGAGAGACTAGCGGAGGATACAATGAGCAGTTCTTC. This encodes CASSRETSGGYNEQFF.